The source of this T cell receptor beta chain is a study of identical twins. V shed 0 bases and J 3 bases; nucleotides not matched to a gene: 12. This CDR3 has 19 residues. Germline V gene data show CDR1 as MNHEY and CDR2 as SVGAGI. TCRdb fed the 5' RACE reads into MiXCR, producing one record per CDR3 protein. The table lists around 550,000 distinct CDR3 sequences, around 15% of them singletons. These data were likewise used in another study, on yellow fever vaccine responses in identical twins.

Sequencing was done on a sample of CD4+ T cells sorted from blood. This sequence joins TRBV6-5 and TRBJ2-3; TRBD2 matches 10 bases. The origin of this receptor is a woman under 30 in good health. The CDR3 bases are TGTGCCAGCAGTTACTCGTCATCCCTCAGCGGGAGGGGTACAGATACGCAGTATTTT. This translates into CASSYSSSLSGRGTDTQYF.